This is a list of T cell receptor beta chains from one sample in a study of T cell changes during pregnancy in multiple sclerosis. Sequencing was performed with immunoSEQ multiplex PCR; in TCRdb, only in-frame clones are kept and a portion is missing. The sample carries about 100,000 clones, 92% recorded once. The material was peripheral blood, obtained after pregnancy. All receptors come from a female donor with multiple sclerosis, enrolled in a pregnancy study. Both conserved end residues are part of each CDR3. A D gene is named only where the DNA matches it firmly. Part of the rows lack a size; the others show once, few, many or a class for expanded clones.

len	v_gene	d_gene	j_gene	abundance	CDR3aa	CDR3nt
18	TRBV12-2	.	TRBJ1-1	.	CASRCFGTGAIRGTEAFF	.
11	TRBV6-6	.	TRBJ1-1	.	CASRREQAAFF	TGTGCCAGCAGACGCGAACAGGCGGCTTTCTTT
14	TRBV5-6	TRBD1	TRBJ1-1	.	CASSFGTGGPGAFF	TGTGCCAGCAGCTTCGGGACAGGGGGACCTGGAGCTTTCTTT
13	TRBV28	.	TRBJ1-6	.	CASSPQVNSPLHF	TGTGCCAGCAGTCCACAGGTTAATTCACCCCTCCACTTT
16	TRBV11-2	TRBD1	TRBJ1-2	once	CASSSGQGEGLYGYTF	TGTGCCAGCAGCTCCGGACAGGGCGAAGGGCTATATGGCTACACCTTC
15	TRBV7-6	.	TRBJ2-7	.	CASSLGRDQLGRQYF	TGTGCCAGCAGCTTAGGGAGGGACCAACTTGGTCGGCAGTACTTC
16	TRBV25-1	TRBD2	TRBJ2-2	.	CASSVGLAGGGGELFF	TGTGCCAGCAGTGTTGGACTAGCGGGAGGCGGCGGGGAGCTGTTTTTT
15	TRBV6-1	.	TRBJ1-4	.	CASSDFRGTNEKLFF	TGTGCCAGCAGTGACTTCCGGGGGACTAATGAAAAACTGTTTTTT
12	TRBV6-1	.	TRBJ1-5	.	CASSQGDQPQHF	TGTGCCAGCAGTCAGGGTGATCAGCCCCAGCATTTT
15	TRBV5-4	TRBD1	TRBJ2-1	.	CASRSTGGRYNEQFF	TGTGCCAGCAGGTCTACAGGGGGTCGGTACAATGAGCAGTTCTTC
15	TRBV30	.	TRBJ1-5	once	CAWRDRRLSNQPQHF	TGTGCCTGGAGGGACAGACGACTTAGCAATCAGCCCCAGCATTTT
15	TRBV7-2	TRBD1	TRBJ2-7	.	CASSLDRGQSYEQYF	TGTGCCAGCAGCCTAGACAGGGGGCAAAGCTACGAGCAGTACTTC
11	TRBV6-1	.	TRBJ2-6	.	CASSESSVLTF	TGTGCCAGCAGTGAAAGTAGTGTCCTGACTTTC
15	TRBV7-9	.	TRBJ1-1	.	CASSLLGIMNTEAFF	TGTGCCAGCAGCTTACTCGGGATCATGAACACTGAAGCTTTCTTT
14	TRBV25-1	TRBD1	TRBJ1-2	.	CASSEGTGFGGYTF	TGTGCCAGCAGTGAAGGGACAGGGTTCGGTGGCTACACCTTC
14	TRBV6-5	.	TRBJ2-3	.	CASSRDSYSDTQYF	TGTGCCAGCAGCCGTGACTCTTACTCAGATACGCAGTATTTT
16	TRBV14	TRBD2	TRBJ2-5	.	CASSPGLATFQETQYF	TGTGCCAGCAGCCCTGGACTAGCCACCTTCCAAGAGACCCAGTACTTC
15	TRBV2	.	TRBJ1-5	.	CASSEAGQGAQPQHF	TGTGCCAGCAGTGAAGCGGGGCAGGGTGCCCAGCCCCAGCATTTT
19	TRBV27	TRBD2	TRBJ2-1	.	CASSTGGLAGAGAYNEQFF	TGTGCCAGCAGTACGGGGGGACTAGCGGGAGCGGGGGCCTACAATGAGCAGTTCTTC
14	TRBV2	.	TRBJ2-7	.	CASSEGSEAYEQYF	TGTGCCAGCAGTGAAGGTAGCGAGGCCTACGAGCAGTACTTC
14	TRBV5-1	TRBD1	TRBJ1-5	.	CASRLGTGDQPQHF	TGCGCCAGCAGGCTAGGGACAGGGGATCAGCCCCAGCATTTT
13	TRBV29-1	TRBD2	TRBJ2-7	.	CSAGTSVPYEQYF	TGCAGCGCTGGGACTAGCGTACCCTACGAGCAGTACTTC
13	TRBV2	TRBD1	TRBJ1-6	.	CASHDRGGSPLHF	TGTGCCAGCCATGACAGGGGGGGTTCACCCCTCCACTTT
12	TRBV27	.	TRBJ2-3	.	CASSSYTDTQYF	TGTGCCAGCAGTTCCTACACAGATACGCAGTATTTT
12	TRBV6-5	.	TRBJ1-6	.	CASSEGSSPLHF	TGTGCCAGCAGCGAGGGTAGCTCACCCCTCCACTTT
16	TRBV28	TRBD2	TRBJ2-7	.	CASVPPFAGDGYEQYF	TGTGCCAGCGTCCCCCCGTTTGCGGGGGACGGTTACGAGCAGTACTTC
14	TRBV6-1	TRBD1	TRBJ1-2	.	CAIGQGALVYGYTF	TGTGCCATCGGACAGGGGGCTCTGGTCTATGGCTACACCTTC
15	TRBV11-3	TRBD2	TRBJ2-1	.	CASSHLAGGYNEQFF	TGTGCCAGCAGCCACCTAGCGGGAGGGTACAATGAGCAGTTCTTC
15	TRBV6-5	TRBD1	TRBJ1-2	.	CASSRRQGKGYGYTF	TGTGCCAGCAGCCGACGACAGGGGAAGGGCTATGGCTACACCTTC
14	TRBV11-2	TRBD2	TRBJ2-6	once	CASSLAGSGRAWAF	TGTGCCAGCAGCTTAGCTGGTAGCGGGAGGGCCTGGGCTTTC
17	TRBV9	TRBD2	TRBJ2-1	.	CASSVGEGRSSYNEQFF	TGTGCCAGCAGCGTAGGGGAGGGGCGAAGCTCCTACAATGAGCAGTTCTTC
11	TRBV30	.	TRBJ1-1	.	CAWNKGTEAFF	TGTGCCTGGAACAAGGGGACTGAAGCTTTCTTT
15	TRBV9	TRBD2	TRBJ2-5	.	CASSATSGGEETQYF	TGTGCCAGCAGCGCGACTAGCGGGGGCGAGGAGACCCAGTACTTC
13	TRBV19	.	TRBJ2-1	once	CASSIRGSDEQFF	TGTGCCAGTAGTATCCGGGGATCCGATGAGCAGTTCTTC
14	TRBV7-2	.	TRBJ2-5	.	CASSLFAKWETQYF	TGTGCCAGCAGCTTATTCGCGAAATGGGAGACCCAGTACTTC
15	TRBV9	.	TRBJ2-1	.	CASSPQFSGYNEQFF	TGTGCCAGCAGCCCCCAGTTTAGCGGTTACAATGAGCAGTTCTTC
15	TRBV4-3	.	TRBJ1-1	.	CASSRAGLSNTEAFF	TGCGCCAGCAGCCGGGCCGGACTCTCGAACACTGAAGCTTTCTTT
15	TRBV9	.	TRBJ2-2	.	CASSVDQGITGELFF	TGTGCCAGCAGCGTAGATCAGGGTATCACCGGGGAGCTGTTTTTT
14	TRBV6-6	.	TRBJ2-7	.	CASSYSAGTYEQYF	TGTGCCAGCAGTTACTCGGCTGGGACTTACGAGCAGTACTTC
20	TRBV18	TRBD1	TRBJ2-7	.	CASSPPSSGQGVRWPYEQYF	TGTGCCAGCTCACCACCGAGTTCCGGACAGGGGGTTCGGTGGCCCTACGAGCAGTACTTC
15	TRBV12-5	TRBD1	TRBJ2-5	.	CASGAGTGSMWTQYF	TGTGCTAGTGGTGCCGGGACAGGGAGCATGTGGACCCAGTACTTC
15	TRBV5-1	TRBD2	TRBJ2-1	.	CASSLETSGNNEQFF	TGCGCCAGCAGCTTAGAAACTAGCGGCAACAATGAGCAGTTCTTC
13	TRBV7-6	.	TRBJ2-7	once	CASSFLYSTEQYF	TGTGCCAGCAGCTTCCTTTACAGTACCGAGCAGTACTTC